The T cell receptor (beta chain) under discussion was sequenced for a study of blood T cell repertoires in COVID-19. V shed 2 bases and J shed 0 bases, with 14 bases lying between them. The length of the CDR3 is 17 residues. Germline CDR1 and CDR2: LGHNA and YSLEER. Here immunoSEQ multiplex PCR was the method, and the copy in TCRdb shows in-frame clones only, minus some. The sample holds 95,000 or so clones; around 80% are singletons and the top ten take 24%. The V gene is TRBV4-3, the J gene TRBJ1-3, with D unclear. Sequences were obtained from peripheral blood. The source is a human donor in a cohort sampled during active COVID-19. The CDR3 loop is CASSQSFTAGSGNTIYF. The DNA of the CDR3 is TGCGCCAGCAGCCAATCATTCACAGCCGGCTCTGGAAACACCATATATTTT.